The 4 T cell receptor beta chains below all came from one sample that was sequenced in a study of T cell responses to AZD1222 COVID-19 vaccine. TCRdb's copy holds only in-frame clones and misses some; the assay was immunoSEQ multiplex PCR. The profile shows roughly 150,000 clones, 90% to 95% of them singletons. The specimen was peripheral blood, collected on day 0 of AZD1222 vaccination. These receptors originate from an adult in good health.

This clone was seen just once. CDR3 DNA: TGTGCCAGCAGAGGACAGGGAGGGAACTCCTACAATGAGCAGTTCTTC. It encodes CASRGQGGNSYNEQFF. This chain joins TRBV28 and TRBJ2-1; weak D call: TRBD1 (8 bases). The CDR3 is 16 residues long. Trimming took off 6 bases at V and 0 bases at J, with 15 bases between the two ends. Germline V CDR1 and CDR2: MDHEN, SYDVKM.

V usage is TRBV5-5 and J usage is TRBJ1-5; tentatively, D is TRBD1 (6 bases). Trimming pared 0 bases from V and 9 bases from J, leaving 19 bases between. Germline loops: CDR1 SGHKS, CDR2 YYEKEE (reference sequence). The CDR3 extends over 16 amino acids. The CDR3 reads CASSLDVGGQERPQHF. The CDR3 DNA follows: TGTGCCAGCAGCTTGGATGTCGGGGGGCAGGAGAGGCCCCAGCATTTT.

The genes are TRBV19 and TRBJ2-5; D call uncertain. This CDR3 spans 13 amino acids. Germline lookup yields CDR1 LNHDA and CDR2 SQIVND (reference sequence). The V gene lost 1 base and the J gene lost 5 bases, with 8 bases spanning the gap. CDR3 loop: CASSIAYSETQYF. The CDR3 bases are TGTGCCAGTAGTATAGCGTATAGCGAGACCCAGTACTTC.

CDR3 in DNA: TGTGCCAGCAGCTTACGATCCGCGGGGGTGAACACTGAAGCTTTCTTT. Protein: CASSLRSAGVNTEAFF. J is TRBJ1-1 and V is TRBV7-2; TRBD1 might be the D (5 bases). This CDR3 has 16 amino acids. V dropped 2 bases and J dropped 0 bases, with 13 bases sitting between them. CDR1 is SGHTA, CDR2 FQGNSA, per germline.